The 6 T cell receptor beta chains in this list originate from one sample, sequenced in a study of spatial heterogeneity in lung cancer. Time point reported: sample taken at primary tumor resection. Unsorted tumor, nontumor lung tissue or cryopreserved PBMC supplied the whole RNA. TCRdb used MiXCR to reprocess the 5' RACE reads, holding one entry per CDR3 protein. Seen here are under 30,000 distinct CDR3 sequences, approximately 4.7% observed once, and the top ten hold 4.5% to 6.5%. The sample here was PBMCs, taken at surgery. Every receptor here comes from a male donor with early-stage non-small cell lung cancer.

The sample holds many counts of this clonotype. J is TRBJ2-1 and V is TRBV5-1; D gene unclear. V dropped 1 base and J dropped 9 bases, with 11 bases sitting between them. The CDR3 is made up of 13 amino acids. Germline CDR1 and CDR2: SGHRS and YFSETQ. The CDR3 region is CASSLKDRGEQFF. The CDR3 DNA reads TGCGCCAGCAGCTTGAAGGACCGAGGTGAGCAGTTCTTC. Full variable domain (rest looked up from reference TRBV5-1 and TRBJ2-1): KAGVTQTPRYLIKTRGQQVTLSCSPISGHRSVSWYQQTPGQGLQFLFEYFSETQRNKGNFPGRFSGRQFSNSRSEMNVSTLELGDSALYLCASSLKDRGEQFFGPGTRLTVL.

This clonotype was seen repeatedly, ten times or more. The chain links TRBV7-3 to TRBJ2-1, with no clear D. Germline values: CDR1 SGHTA, CDR2 FQGTGA. Trimming cost V 6 bases and J 0 bases, with 12 bases left between them. CDR3 length equals 15 residues. CDR3 nucleotide sequence: TGTGCCAGCAGTCGGGCGGCAAGCTCCTACAATGAGCAGTTCTTC. This gives the protein CASSRAASSYNEQFF.

Judged by abundance, this clonotype is medium-sized. This chain uses TRBV28 with TRBJ1-5; 8 bases line up with TRBD1. Germline trimming cut 4 bases from V and 6 bases from J; bases unmatched to any gene: 5. Germline CDR1 is MDHEN and CDR2 is SYDVKM. This CDR3 is 14 amino acids long. The CDR3 DNA is TGTGCCAGCAGTTCTGGACAGGGTCGTCAGCCCCAGCATTTT. The encoded protein is CASSSGQGRQPQHF.

This clonotype is medium-sized by share. The CDR3 protein is CASSSRLREQFF. Here the CDR3 DNA reads TGTGCCAGCAGCTCTAGGCTACGGGAGCAGTTCTTC. J is TRBJ2-1 and V is TRBV6-6; D unclear. The V end lost 6 bases, the J end lost 10 bases, and 13 bases lay between the germline ends. This CDR3 has 12 residues. CDR1 and CDR2 (germline): MNHNY, SVGAGI (reference sequence).

The sample holds many counts of this clonotype. The chain links TRBV2 to TRBJ2-4; no definite D call. The ends were cut back, 1 base at V and 0 bases at J, with 13 bases in the middle. This CDR3 has 17 amino acids. Germline CDR1 reads SNHLY; CDR2 reads FYNNEI. The CDR3 protein is CASSEEGGIIAKNIQYF. The CDR3 DNA reads as TGTGCCAGCAGTGAAGAAGGTGGCATAATAGCCAAAAACATTCAGTACTTC.

This clonotype was detected ten times or more. The V gene is TRBV7-2, the J gene TRBJ2-3; 10 bases are a match to TRBD1. The V gene end was trimmed by 5 bases and the J gene end by 4 bases; junction bases not matched to a gene: 9. Germline V gene lookup returns CDR1 SGHTA and CDR2 FQGNSA. The CDR3 has 16 amino acids. This CDR3 is CASSPGQGIGADTQYF. CDR3 coding DNA: TGTGCCAGCAGCCCGGGACAGGGGATTGGTGCAGATACGCAGTATTTT.